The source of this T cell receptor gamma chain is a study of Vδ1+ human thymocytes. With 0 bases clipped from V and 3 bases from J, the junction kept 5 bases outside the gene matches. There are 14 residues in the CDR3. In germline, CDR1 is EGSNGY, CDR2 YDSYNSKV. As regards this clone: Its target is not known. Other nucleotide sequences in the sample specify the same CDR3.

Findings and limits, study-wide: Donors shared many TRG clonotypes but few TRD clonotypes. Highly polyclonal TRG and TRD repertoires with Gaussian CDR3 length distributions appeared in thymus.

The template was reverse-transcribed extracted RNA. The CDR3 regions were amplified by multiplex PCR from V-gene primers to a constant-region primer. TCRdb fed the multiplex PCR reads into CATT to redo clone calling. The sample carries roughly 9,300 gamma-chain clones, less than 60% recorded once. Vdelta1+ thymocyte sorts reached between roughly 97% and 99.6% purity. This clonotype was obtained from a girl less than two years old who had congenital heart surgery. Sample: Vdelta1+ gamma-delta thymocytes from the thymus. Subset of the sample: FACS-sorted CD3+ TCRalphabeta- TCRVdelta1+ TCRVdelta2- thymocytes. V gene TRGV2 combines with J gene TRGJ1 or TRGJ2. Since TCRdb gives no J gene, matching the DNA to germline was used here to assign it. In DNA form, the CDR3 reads TGTGCCACCTGGGACGGGCCCCTTTATTATAAGAAACTCTTT. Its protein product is CATWDGPLYYKKLF.